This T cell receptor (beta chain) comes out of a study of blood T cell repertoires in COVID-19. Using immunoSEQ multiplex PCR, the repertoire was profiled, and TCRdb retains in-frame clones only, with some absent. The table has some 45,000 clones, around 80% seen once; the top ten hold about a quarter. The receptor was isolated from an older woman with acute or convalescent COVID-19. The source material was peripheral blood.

CDR3: CASSLASHLSTDTQYF. CDR3 bases: TGCGCCAGCAGCTTGGCCAGTCACCTTAGCACAGATACGCAGTATTTT. This rearrangement joins TRBV5-1 to TRBJ2-3; D gene unclear. This CDR3 spans 16 amino acids. Germline lookup yields CDR1 SGHRS and CDR2 YFSETQ. V lost 0 bases, J lost 0 bases, and 11 bases lay in between. The full variable domain, in which reference TRBV5-1 and TRBJ2-3 provide the parts outside the CDR3, is KAGVTQTPRYLIKTRGQQVTLSCSPISGHRSVSWYQQTPGQGLQFLFEYFSETQRNKGNFPGRFSGRQFSNSRSEMNVSTLELGDSALYLCASSLASHLSTDTQYFGPGTRLTVL.